The 20 T cell receptor beta chains below come from one sample, sequenced in a study of blood T cell repertoires in COVID-19. Sequencing used immunoSEQ multiplex PCR; TCRdb keeps in-frame clones, though not all of them. The data contain around 75,000 clones, approximately 87% of them singletons. Sequenced sample: peripheral blood. These receptor sequences come from a human donor in a cohort sampled during active COVID-19.

The chain has TRBV5-1 and TRBJ1-1; D gene unclear. This CDR3 contains 14 residues. V lost 4 bases and J lost 0, with 10 bases in between. Germline V CDR1 and CDR2: SGHRS, YFSETQ. The CDR3 region is CASSQELMNTEAFF. As DNA, the CDR3 is TGCGCCAGCAGCCAGGAACTCATGAACACTGAAGCTTTCTTT.

The V gene is TRBV29-1, the J gene TRBJ2-5, with D possibly TRBD2 on 7 matching bases. V was clipped by 3 bases and J by 5 bases, with 13 bases between them. Germline V gene lookup returns CDR1 SQVTM and CDR2 ANQGSEA. This CDR3 spans 13 amino acids. CDR3 coding DNA: TGCAGCGTTGATTTTGCGGGGGCGGAGACCCAGTACTTC. The encoded protein is CSVDFAGAETQYF.

CDR3 sequence: CASSLALSGDTEAFF. Here the CDR3 DNA reads TGTGCCAGCAGTTTAGCACTGTCGGGGGACACTGAAGCTTTCTTT. The gene calls are TRBV28 and TRBJ1-1; D might be TRBD1 (5 bases). Germline V gene lookup returns CDR1 MDHEN and CDR2 SYDVKM. V lost 2 bases, J lost 3 bases, and 13 bases lay in between. This CDR3 is 15 amino acids long.

As regards this clone: Distinct nucleotide sequences in the sample also encode this CDR3. This sequence joins TRBV18 and TRBJ1-4, with D perhaps matching TRBD1 (6 bases). Germline CDR1 is KGHSH and CDR2 is LQKENI. The CDR3 covers 14 residues. The V end lost 4 bases, the J end lost 5 bases, and 11 bases lay between the germline ends. In nucleotides, the CDR3 is TGTGCCAGCTCACTCGGGCAGGGGAATGAAAAACTGTTTTTT. It translates to CASSLGQGNEKLFF.

This chain links TRBV10-1 with TRBJ2-1; 8 bases map to TRBD2. Germline CDR1 reads WNHNN; CDR2 reads SYGVQD (reference sequence). V gave up 3 bases and J gave up 9 bases; unmatched junction bases: 10. This CDR3 has 15 amino acids. CDR3 region: CASSEVVGGALEQFF. For the CDR3, the DNA is TGCGCCAGCAGTGAAGTCGTCGGGGGGGCACTTGAGCAGTTCTTC.

The genes are TRBV19 and TRBJ1-5; 9 bases line up with TRBD1. The V segment lost 6 bases and the J segment 4 bases; nucleotides outside the gene matches: 7. Germline V gene lookup returns CDR1 LNHDA and CDR2 SQIVND (reference sequence). The CDR3 is 15 amino acids. The CDR3, as DNA: TGTGCCAGTAGCACGACCGGGACAGGGAATCAGCCCCAGCATTTT. This sequence encodes CASSTTGTGNQPQHF.

The CDR3 sequence is CASSPPAGRSYEQYF. Written as DNA, the CDR3 is TGTGCCAGCAGCCCTCCGGCGGGGCGCTCCTACGAGCAGTACTTC. The rearrangement links TRBV7-9 to TRBJ2-7, with D possibly being TRBD2 (6 bases). The CDR3 loop spans 15 amino acids. The germline V gene has CDR1 SEHNR and CDR2 FQNEAQ (reference sequence). Trimming took off 5 bases at V and 0 bases at J, with 14 bases between the two ends.

J is TRBJ1-1 and V is TRBV30, with D hard to call. The CDR3 is made up of 11 amino acids. Trimming pared 2 bases from V and 6 bases from J, leaving 7 bases between. In germline, CDR1 is GTSNPN, CDR2 SVGIG (reference sequence). CDR3: CAWSNSAEAFF. In DNA, the CDR3 is TGTGCCTGGAGTAATTCTGCTGAAGCTTTCTTT.

This rearrangement joins TRBV21-1 to TRBJ2-2; TRBD1 reflects the table's D call only, with no check against the DNA. TRBV21-1 is reported as a pseudogene. The CDR3 has 17 residues. The CDR3 DNA reads TGTGCCAGCAGCATCCCCGGGACAGGGGGTTGGTCCGGGGAGCTGTTTTTT. This codes for CASSIPGTGGWSGELFF.

The chain combines TRBV14 with TRBJ2-2, with no clear D. From germline, CDR1 is SGHDN and CDR2 FVKESK. This CDR3 contains 16 residues. Deletions cut 1 base from V and 4 bases from J, with 13 bases between. For the CDR3, the DNA is TGTGCCAGCAGCCAAGTAACAACGCGAGGCACCGGGGAGCTGTTTTTT. The encoded protein is CASSQVTTRGTGELFF.

This clone was found a few times. The genes are TRBV5-6 and TRBJ2-5; TRBD2 matches at 12 bases. The germline V gene encodes CDR1 SGHDT and CDR2 YYEEEE. The junction had 4 bases not matched to a gene; V was cut back by 1 base and J by 6 bases. This CDR3 comprises 15 residues. CDR3 region: CASSLLAGGQKTQYF. DNA for the CDR3: TGTGCCAGCAGCTTGCTAGCGGGGGGGCAAAAGACCCAGTACTTC.

The chain couples TRBV7-3 to TRBJ2-1, with 11 nucleotides matching TRBD1. The J segment lost 7 bases and the V segment lost 6 bases, leaving 8 bases of the junction unmatched. Germline lookup yields CDR1 SGHTA and CDR2 FQGTGA. The CDR3 contains 15 residues. CDR3 loop: CASSQGQGAGNEQFF. For the CDR3, the DNA is TGTGCCAGCAGTCAAGGACAGGGGGCGGGTAATGAGCAGTTCTTC.

The CDR3 sequence: CASSLRQGARDTQYF. Here the CDR3 DNA reads TGTGCCAGCAGCTTAAGACAGGGGGCGCGAGATACGCAGTATTTT. The V call is TRBV5-6, the J call TRBJ2-3, with 10 bases fitting TRBD1. V shed 2 bases, J shed 5 bases, and the junction held 5 bases outside the gene matches. The CDR3 length is 15 residues. Germline assignment: CDR1 SGHDT and CDR2 YYEEEE. The complete variable domain, with remaining parts taken from reference TRBV5-6 and TRBJ2-3, reads DAGVTQSPTHLIKTRGQQVTLRCSPKSGHDTVSWYQQALGQGPQFIFQYYEEEERQRGNFPDRFSGHQFPNYSSELNVNALLLGDSALYLCASSLRQGARDTQYFGPGTRLTVL.

In DNA, the CDR3 is TGTGCCAGCAGCAGCTACCGACAGGGAGGTACCTTC. Translation: CASSSYRQGGTF. The J gene is TRBJ1-2, the V gene TRBV7-2; TRBD1 matches at 7 bases. V was clipped by 5 bases and J by 14 bases; unmatched bases: 11. The CDR3 loop spans 12 amino acids. Germline-derived CDR1 and CDR2 are SGHTA and FQGNSA.

V gene TRBV2 combines with J gene TRBJ1-2; maybe TRBD1 (6 bases). Germline V gene data show CDR1 as SNHLY and CDR2 as FYNNEI. V dropped 8 bases and J dropped 4 bases, with 14 bases sitting between them. The CDR3 sequence is 13 residues long. CDR3 coding DNA: TGTGCCAGCTCAACGACAGGCACCTATGGCTACACCTTC. It yields the protein CASSTTGTYGYTF. Based on the CDR3 plus reference TRBV2 and TRBJ1-2, the full variable domain is EPEVTQTPSHQVTQMGQEVILRCVPISNHLYFYWYRQILGQKVEFLVSFYNNEISEKSEIFDDQFSVERPDGSNFTLKIRSTKLEDSAMYFCASSTTGTYGYTFGSGTRLTVV.

The chain couples TRBV18 to TRBJ2-2, with a possible D match to TRBD1 (5 bases). V lost 3 bases and J lost 0, with 8 bases in between. The CDR3 loop spans 15 amino acids. The V gene's germline CDR1 is KGHSH and CDR2 LQKENI. CDR3 DNA: TGTGCCAGCTCACCGGGGCGAACGAACACCGGGGAGCTGTTTTTT. Translation: CASSPGRTNTGELFF. The full variable domain, completed using reference TRBV18 and TRBJ2-2, is NAGVMQNPRHLVRRRGQEARLRCSPMKGHSHVYWYRQLPEEGLKFMVYLQKENIIDESGMPKERFSAEFPKEGPSILRIQQVVRGDSAAYFCASSPGRTNTGELFFGEGSRLTVL.

This sequence joins TRBV3-1 (or the pseudogene TRBV3-2) and TRBJ2-1, with a weak D call TRBD2 (6 bases). In germline, CDR1 is LGHDT, CDR2 YNNKEL (reference sequence). The V gene lost 3 bases and the J gene lost 5 bases, with 23 bases spanning the gap. The CDR3 has 18 amino acids. The CDR3 nucleotides read TGTGCCAGCAGCCAGCCGGAATCTCCCCGGGAGAGTGACAATGAGCAGTTCTTC. Protein sequence: CASSQPESPRESDNEQFF.

The genes are TRBV13 and TRBJ2-2; 14 bases align to TRBD2. V lost 3 bases, J lost 5 bases, and 5 bases stayed unmatched. This CDR3 region has 17 residues. The V gene's germline CDR1 is PRHDT and CDR2 FYEKMQ (reference sequence). The CDR3 nucleotides are TGTGCCAGCAGCTTGGGACTAGCGGGAGCTATGACCGGGGAGCTGTTTTTT. This gives the protein CASSLGLAGAMTGELFF.

The chain recombines TRBV10-1 with TRBJ2-2; a possible D gene is TRBD2 (5 bases). The V gene's germline CDR1 is WNHNN and CDR2 SYGVQD (reference sequence). The CDR3 covers 14 residues. V dropped 7 bases and J dropped 5 bases, with 14 bases sitting between them. Here the CDR3 reads CASTRTPGTGELFF. The CDR3 DNA sequence: TGCGCCAGCACTAGGACGCCGGGGACCGGGGAGCTGTTTTTT.

Only a few counts were recorded for this clone. This chain joins TRBV12-3 or TRBV12-4 and TRBJ2-7; 11 bases are shared with TRBD2. This CDR3 spans 13 amino acids. V lost 6 bases and J lost 4; bases outside the gene matches: 2. CDR3 in amino acids: CASRIAGGYEQYF. CDR3 sequence (DNA): TGTGCCAGCAGGATAGCGGGAGGGTACGAGCAGTACTTC.